These 21 T cell receptor beta chains were sequenced from one sample in a study of shared clonotypes between healthy human individuals. The protocol was immunoSEQ multiplex PCR, while the TCRdb copy is restricted to in-frame clones and leaves out a portion. Here the sample spans hundreds of thousands of clones, about 96% being singletons. CD45RO negativity and positive selection for CCR7 defined naive CD8 cells, a population that excluded terminally differentiated effector memory CD45RA+ cells. Sequenced: naive CD8+ T cells sorted from blood. These receptors came from a woman in her 30s in good health.

The chain has TRBV2 and TRBJ1-3, with unresolved D. Trimming pared 8 bases from V and 4 bases from J, leaving 18 bases between. The CDR3 has 15 amino acids. The germline V gene has CDR1 SNHLY and CDR2 FYNNEI. The CDR3 loop is CASLWLSGLGNTIYF. The CDR3 nucleotides read TGTGCCAGCCTTTGGCTCTCGGGGTTGGGAAACACCATATATTTT.

The CDR3 DNA sequence: TGTGCCAGCAGTGCGGCTAGCGGGAGGGAGCAGTACTTC. Amino acid sequence: CASSAASGREQYF. The chain has TRBV2 and TRBJ2-7, with TRBD2 identical over 11 bases. CDR3 length equals 13 residues. CDR1 and CDR2 from the germline V gene are SNHLY and FYNNEI. The V and J ends lost 4 bases and 7 bases, in that order; junction bases with no gene match: 3.

The chain employs TRBV19 and TRBJ1-2, with D uncertain. In germline, CDR1 is LNHDA, CDR2 SQIVND (reference sequence). V was trimmed by 7 bases and J by 5 bases, leaving 8 bases between them. The CDR3 is 11 residues long. CDR3 region: CASTGLYGYTF. As DNA, the CDR3 is TGTGCCAGTACCGGCTTGTATGGCTACACCTTC.

The gene calls are TRBV7-9 and TRBJ2-1; 9 nucleotides match TRBD2. The CDR3 spans 17 residues. The V and J ends lost 1 base and 1 base, in that order; junction bases with no gene match: 5. Germline CDR1 reads SEHNR; CDR2 reads FQNEAQ (reference sequence). The CDR3 protein is CASSLVAGGPSYNEQFF. In nucleotides, the CDR3 is TGTGCCAGCAGCTTAGTCGCGGGAGGGCCATCCTACAATGAGCAGTTCTTC.

J is TRBJ2-7 and V is TRBV28; 8 bases line up with TRBD1. The CDR3 is 16 amino acids. V lost 7 bases and J lost 5; bases outside the gene matches: 16. Germline CDR1 MDHEN, CDR2 SYDVKM. Written as DNA, the CDR3 is TGTGCCAGCAAGTATACTCAGGGGGCTGGGGTAAACGAGCAGTACTTC. It encodes CASKYTQGAGVNEQYF.

The genes are TRBV6-4 and TRBJ1-5, with D uncertain. V was shortened by 2 bases and J by 2 bases, with 4 bases between the two germline ends. CDR3 length: 13 residues. Germline loops: CDR1 MRHNA, CDR2 SNTAGT. In DNA form, the CDR3 reads TGTGCCAGCAGTGACGAAGGCAATCAGCCCCAGCATTTT. Translation gives CASSDEGNQPQHF.

This chain connects TRBV27 to TRBJ2-3; D possibly matches TRBD1 or TRBD2 (6 bases each). V gave up 5 bases and J gave up 6 bases, with 15 bases separating them. The CDR3 spans 14 residues. Germline CDR1 and CDR2: MNHEY and SMNVEV (reference sequence). The chain's CDR3 is CASSHRDFRDTQYF. As DNA, the CDR3 is TGTGCCAGCAGTCACAGGGACTTCAGGGATACGCAGTATTTT.

Turning to this clone: Other DNA sequences in this specimen translate into the identical CDR3. This CDR3 reads CASSLAGNEQYF. Written as DNA, the CDR3 is TGTGCCAGCAGCTTGGCCGGGAACGAGCAGTACTTC. The rearrangement uses TRBV5-6 and TRBJ2-7; D perhaps matches TRBD2 (5 bases). The CDR3 extends over 12 amino acids. Germline-derived CDR1 and CDR2 are SGHDT and YYEEEE. Trimming shortened V by 0 bases and J by 5 bases, and 6 bases separated the two germline ends.

The gene calls are TRBV4-1 and TRBJ2-7; 10 positions match TRBD2. Germline V gives CDR1 MGHRA, CDR2 YSYEKL. The ends lost 1 base at V and 4 bases at J; junction bases unmatched: 10. The CDR3 runs 17 residues. CDR3 sequence (DNA): TGCGCCAGCAGCCAAGCCAGCGGGAGGGCCGTCGGGTACGAGCAGTACTTC. Protein: CASSQASGRAVGYEQYF.

CDR3 region: CASSPEREQNTGELFF. CDR3 coding DNA: TGTGCCAGCAGCCCGGAGCGGGAGCAGAACACCGGGGAGCTGTTTTTT. The chain carries TRBV7-6 and TRBJ2-2, with TRBD2 identical over 8 bases. The CDR3 totals 16 residues. Germline values: CDR1 SGHVS, CDR2 FNYEAQ. The ends lost 5 bases at V and 1 base at J; junction bases unmatched: 6.

This chain connects TRBV5-4 to TRBJ2-1; 7 bases are shared with TRBD2. CDR1 is SGHNT, CDR2 YYREEE, per germline (reference sequence). The CDR3 extends over 12 amino acids. V lost 0 bases to trimming and J lost 16 bases; unmatched junction nucleotides: 7. This CDR3 is CASSLEGREYFF. In DNA form, the CDR3 reads TGTGCCAGCAGCTTGGAGGGGCGGGAGTATTTCTTC.

This sequence joins TRBV7-9 and TRBJ2-7; D possibly corresponds to TRBD1 (5 bases). V dropped 5 bases and J dropped 0 bases, with 20 bases sitting between them. Germline loops: CDR1 SEHNR, CDR2 FQNEAQ (reference sequence). This CDR3 spans 17 amino acids. CDR3 sequence reads: CASSPRSAGHNSYEQYF. The DNA of the CDR3 is TGTGCCAGCAGCCCCCGCTCGGCCGGACATAACTCCTACGAGCAGTACTTC.

The gene calls are TRBV15 and TRBJ2-7; 9 positions agree with TRBD1. CDR1 and CDR2 from the germline V gene are LNHNV and YYDKDF (reference sequence). This CDR3 is built from 15 residues. J was trimmed by 3 bases and V by 5 bases; bases with no gene match: 8. The CDR3 DNA sequence: TGTGCCACCAGCGACCAGGACAGGGGTTACTACGAGCAGTACTTC. As protein: CATSDQDRGYYEQYF.

This rearrangement joins TRBV10-1 to TRBJ2-7; TRBD2 matches at 8 bases. The CDR3 runs 13 residues. The V gene's germline CDR1 is WNHNN and CDR2 SYGVQD (reference sequence). V shed 3 bases and J 7 bases; nucleotides not matched to a gene: 5. The CDR3 nucleotides are TGCGCCAGCAGTGATAGCGGGATGGAAGAGCAGTACTTC. This sequence encodes CASSDSGMEEQYF.

Comment on this clone: One base away lies a much larger clone, so this may be a sequencing read error. The same CDR3 can be traced to other DNA sequences in this sample. The rearrangement links TRBV7-9 to TRBJ2-2; tentative D call: TRBD2 (5 bases). V shed 1 base and J shed 5 bases, with 5 bases lying between them. The CDR3 sequence is 13 residues long. Germline V CDR1 and CDR2: SEHNR, FQNEAQ (reference sequence). In DNA form, the CDR3 reads TGTGCCAGCAGCTTAGGAGGGACCGGGGAGCTGTTTTTT. Translation gives CASSLGGTGELFF.

V is TRBV5-8 and J is TRBJ2-7, with 7 bases fitting TRBD1. The CDR3 runs 13 residues. Losses at the gene ends were 5 bases for V and 3 bases for J; bases not matched to a gene: 5. Germline V CDR1 and CDR2: SGHTS, YDEGEE. CDR3 amino acids: CASSFGTDYEQYF. The CDR3 region has the DNA TGTGCCAGCAGTTTCGGGACAGACTACGAGCAGTACTTC.

The chain carries TRBV13 and TRBJ2-7, with 7 bases that match TRBD2. The CDR3 spans 16 residues. Germline V CDR1 and CDR2: PRHDT, FYEKMQ (reference sequence). V lost 2 bases, J lost 4 bases, and 11 bases stayed unmatched. CDR3 DNA: TGTGCCAGCAGCTTATCCCTTTCGGGAGCGGGGTACGAGCAGTACTTC. Protein product: CASSLSLSGAGYEQYF.

The rearrangement uses TRBV4-1 and TRBJ2-7; TRBD1 aligns across 7 bases. The CDR3 covers 16 residues. Germline V gene lookup returns CDR1 MGHRA and CDR2 YSYEKL. The ends lost 1 base at V and 3 bases at J; junction bases unmatched: 9. CDR3 residues: CASSQGLLQGFYEQYF. The CDR3 nucleotides read TGCGCCAGCAGCCAAGGACTCCTACAGGGGTTCTACGAGCAGTACTTC.

The rearrangement joins TRBV28 to TRBJ2-7; tentative D call: TRBD2 (5 bases). Germline V gene sequence: CDR1 MDHEN, CDR2 SYDVKM. Trimming stripped 5 bases from V and 5 bases from J, with 16 bases between. This CDR3 spans 14 amino acids. CDR3 sequence: CASSTKPGSHEQYF. CDR3 in DNA: TGTGCCAGCAGTACAAAACCGGGATCCCACGAGCAGTACTTC.

V gene TRBV7-9 combines with J gene TRBJ2-5; D is perhaps TRBD1 (6 bases). V was pared by 4 bases and J by 1 base, with 10 bases between. The CDR3 is made up of 14 amino acids. CDR1 is SEHNR, CDR2 FQNEAQ, per germline (reference sequence). In DNA form, the CDR3 reads TGTGCCAGCAGCTATTGGGGGCCCCAAGAGACCCAGTACTTC. This translates into CASSYWGPQETQYF.

CDR3: CASEGSGANQPQHF. The CDR3, as DNA: TGTGCCAGCGAAGGGTCCGGGGCCAATCAGCCCCAGCATTTT. This sequence joins TRBV7-9 and TRBJ1-5; TRBD1 might be the D (5 bases). Germline CDR1 reads SEHNR; CDR2 reads FQNEAQ (reference sequence). With 8 bases removed from V and 3 bases from J, the gap between germline ends came to 14 bases. This CDR3 is 14 amino acids long.